This T cell receptor (beta chain) emerged from a study of cytomegalovirus exposure and HLA in healthy donors. Study-level information: Earlier, 95 million to 120 million unique TCR beta sequences were recovered from 200 million or so T cells by an analysis. Study-wide results and limits: Serostatus for CMV was the only available immune exposure information. Earlier analysis found most TCR beta V segments productive about 87% or about 30% of the time.

Remarks on this clone: Its specificity is unknown.

Researchers ran the PCR with 60 Vbeta and 13 Jbeta primers. Generated by immunoSEQ multiplex PCR, the TCRdb table keeps only in-frame clones and is missing some. The sample comprises some 170,000 clones, 81% of which are singletons, and about 2.2% rests with the top ten. CDR3 size: 17 residues. Trimming took 0 bases from V and 5 from J; bases not matched to a gene: 4. Germline values: CDR1 SGHKS, CDR2 YYEKEE (reference sequence). The chain joins TRBV5-5 to TRBJ2-5; 16 bases are a match to TRBD2. This clonotype was obtained from a woman in her twenties or thirties in good health and CMV-seronegative. The material sequenced was PBMCs. This chain's CDR3 is CASSLARGLAGGETQYF. DNA for the CDR3: TGTGCCAGCAGCTTGGCCAGGGGACTAGCGGGGGGGGAGACCCAGTACTTC. The full variable domain, its missing parts supplied by reference TRBV5-5 and TRBJ2-5, is DAGVTQSPTHLIKTRGQQVTLRCSPISGHKSVSWYQQVLGQGPQFIFQYYEKEERGRGNFPDRFSARQFPNYSSELNVNALLLGDSALYLCASSLARGLAGGETQYFGPGTRLLVL.